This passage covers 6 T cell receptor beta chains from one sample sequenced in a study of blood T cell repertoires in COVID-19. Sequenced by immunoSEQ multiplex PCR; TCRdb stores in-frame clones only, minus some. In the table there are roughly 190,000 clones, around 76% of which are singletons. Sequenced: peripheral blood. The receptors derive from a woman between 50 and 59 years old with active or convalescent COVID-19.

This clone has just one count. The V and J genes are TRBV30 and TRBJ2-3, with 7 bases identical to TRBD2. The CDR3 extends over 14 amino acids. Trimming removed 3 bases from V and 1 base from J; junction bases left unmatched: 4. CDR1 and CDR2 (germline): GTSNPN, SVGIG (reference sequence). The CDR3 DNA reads TGTGCCTGGAGGGCTAGCGGTGGCACAGATACGCAGTATTTT. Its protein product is CAWRASGGTDTQYF.

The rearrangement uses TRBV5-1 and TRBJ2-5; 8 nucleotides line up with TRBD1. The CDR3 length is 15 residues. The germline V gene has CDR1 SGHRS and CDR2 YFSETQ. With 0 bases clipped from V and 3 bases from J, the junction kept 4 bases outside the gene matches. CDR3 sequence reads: CASSLVQGAEETQYF. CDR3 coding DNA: TGCGCCAGCAGCTTGGTGCAGGGGGCCGAAGAGACCCAGTACTTC.

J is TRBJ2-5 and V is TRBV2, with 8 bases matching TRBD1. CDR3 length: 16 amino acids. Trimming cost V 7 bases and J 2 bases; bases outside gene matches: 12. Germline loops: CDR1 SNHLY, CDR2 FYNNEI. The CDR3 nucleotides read TGTGCCAGCACCTCGCAGGGGGCAGGGTGGCAAGAGACCCAGTACTTC. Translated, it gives CASTSQGAGWQETQYF.

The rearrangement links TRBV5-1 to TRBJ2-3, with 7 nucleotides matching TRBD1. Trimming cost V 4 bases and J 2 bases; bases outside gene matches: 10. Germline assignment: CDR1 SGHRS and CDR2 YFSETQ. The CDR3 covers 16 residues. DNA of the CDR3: TGCGCCAGCAGCACAGGGACAGCATCAGTCACAGATACGCAGTATTTT. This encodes CASSTGTASVTDTQYF.

DNA of the CDR3: TGTGCCAGCAGTTTGGGGACACTGAACACTGAAGCTTTCTTT. This encodes CASSLGTLNTEAFF. The rearrangement links TRBV28 to TRBJ1-1, with D perhaps matching TRBD1 (6 bases). Trimming took off 3 bases at V and 0 bases at J, with 8 bases between the two ends. CDR3 size: 14 residues. Germline V CDR1 and CDR2: MDHEN, SYDVKM.

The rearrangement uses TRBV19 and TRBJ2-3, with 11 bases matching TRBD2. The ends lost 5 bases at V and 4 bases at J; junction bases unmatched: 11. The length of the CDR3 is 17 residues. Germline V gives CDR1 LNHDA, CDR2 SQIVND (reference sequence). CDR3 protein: CASSSLRLAGKPDTQYF. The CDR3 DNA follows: TGTGCCAGTAGTTCACTGAGACTAGCGGGGAAACCAGATACGCAGTATTTT.